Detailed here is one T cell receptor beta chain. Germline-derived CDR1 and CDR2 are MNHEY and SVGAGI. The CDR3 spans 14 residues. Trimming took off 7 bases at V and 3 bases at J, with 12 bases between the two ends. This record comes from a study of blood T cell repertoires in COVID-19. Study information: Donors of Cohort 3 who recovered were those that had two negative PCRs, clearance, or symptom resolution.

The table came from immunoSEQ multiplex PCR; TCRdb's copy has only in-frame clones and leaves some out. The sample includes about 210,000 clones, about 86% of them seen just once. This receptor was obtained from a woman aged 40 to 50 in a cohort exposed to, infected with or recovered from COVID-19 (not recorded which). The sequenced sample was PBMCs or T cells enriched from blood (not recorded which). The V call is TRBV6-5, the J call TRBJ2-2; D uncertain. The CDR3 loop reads CASIHYLDTGELFF. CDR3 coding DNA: TGTGCCAGCATCCACTACCTTGACACCGGGGAGCTGTTTTTT.